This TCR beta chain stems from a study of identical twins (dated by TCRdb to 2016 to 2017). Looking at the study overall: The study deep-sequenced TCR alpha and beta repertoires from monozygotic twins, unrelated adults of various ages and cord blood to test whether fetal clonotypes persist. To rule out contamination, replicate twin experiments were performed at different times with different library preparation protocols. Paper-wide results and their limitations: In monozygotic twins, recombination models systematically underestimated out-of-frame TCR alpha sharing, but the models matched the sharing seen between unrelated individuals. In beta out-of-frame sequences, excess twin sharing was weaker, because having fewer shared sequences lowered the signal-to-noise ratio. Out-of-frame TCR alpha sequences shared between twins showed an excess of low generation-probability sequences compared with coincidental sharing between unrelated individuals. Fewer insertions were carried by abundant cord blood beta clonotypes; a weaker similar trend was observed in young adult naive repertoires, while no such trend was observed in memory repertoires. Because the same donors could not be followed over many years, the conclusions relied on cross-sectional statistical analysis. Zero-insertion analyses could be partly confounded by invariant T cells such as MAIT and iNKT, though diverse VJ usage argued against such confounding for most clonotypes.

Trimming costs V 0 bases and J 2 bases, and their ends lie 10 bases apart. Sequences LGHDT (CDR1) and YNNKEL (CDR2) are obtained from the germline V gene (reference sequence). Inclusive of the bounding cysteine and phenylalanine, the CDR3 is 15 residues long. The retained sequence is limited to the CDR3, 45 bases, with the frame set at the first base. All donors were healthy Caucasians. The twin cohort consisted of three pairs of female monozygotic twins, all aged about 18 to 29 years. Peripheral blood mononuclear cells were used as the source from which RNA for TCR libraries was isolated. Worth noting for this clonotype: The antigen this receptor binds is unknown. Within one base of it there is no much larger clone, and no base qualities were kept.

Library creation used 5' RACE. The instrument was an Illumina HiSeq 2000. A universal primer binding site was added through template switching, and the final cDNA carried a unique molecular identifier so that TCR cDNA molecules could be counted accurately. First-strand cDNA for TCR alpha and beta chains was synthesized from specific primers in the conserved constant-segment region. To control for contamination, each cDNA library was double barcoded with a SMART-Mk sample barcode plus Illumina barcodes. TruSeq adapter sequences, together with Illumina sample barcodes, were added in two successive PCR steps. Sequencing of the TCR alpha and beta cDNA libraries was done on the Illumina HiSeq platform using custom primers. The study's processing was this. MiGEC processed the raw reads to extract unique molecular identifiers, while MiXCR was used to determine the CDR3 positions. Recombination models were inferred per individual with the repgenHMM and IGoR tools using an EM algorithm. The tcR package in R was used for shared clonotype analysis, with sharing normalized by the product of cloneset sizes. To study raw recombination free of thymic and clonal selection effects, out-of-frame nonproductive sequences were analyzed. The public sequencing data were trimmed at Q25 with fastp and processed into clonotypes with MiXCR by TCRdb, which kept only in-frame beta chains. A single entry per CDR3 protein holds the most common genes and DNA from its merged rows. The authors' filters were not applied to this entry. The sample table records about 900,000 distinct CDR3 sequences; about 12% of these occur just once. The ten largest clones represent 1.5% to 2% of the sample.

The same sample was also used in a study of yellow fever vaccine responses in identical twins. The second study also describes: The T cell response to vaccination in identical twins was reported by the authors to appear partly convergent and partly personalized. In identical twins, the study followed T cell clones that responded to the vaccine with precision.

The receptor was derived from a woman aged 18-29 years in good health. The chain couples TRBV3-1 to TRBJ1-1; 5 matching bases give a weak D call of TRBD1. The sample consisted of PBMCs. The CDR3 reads CASSQEGRRNTEAFF. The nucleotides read TGTGCCAGCAGCCAAGAGGGGCGGCGAAACACTGAAGCTTTCTTT.